The present T cell receptor beta chain was sequenced within a study of beta chain features in type 1 diabetes. The authors reverse transcribed all of the isolated RNA, so sequencing captured expressed TCRB transcripts. Repertoires were generated with immunoSEQ multiplex PCR, while TCRdb's copy carries only in-frame clones and drops some. The table records approximately 730,000 clones, roughly 13% of them present only once. Concerning this clone: The antigen is not known.

General study results and limits: Shortening of TCRB CDR3s, moderate but significant, appeared in all four CD4+ subsets of Type 1 diabetes patients.

Germline CDR1 and CDR2: ENHRY and SYGVKD. This CDR3 has 11 residues. Trimming took off 3 bases at V and 5 bases at J, with 4 bases between the two ends. Sequenced: naive CD4+ T cells from blood. The genes are TRBV10-3 and TRBJ2-5; D unclear. The TCR sequence derives from a man aged 18 to 29 with type 1 diabetes. The CDR3 DNA reads TGTGCCATCAGTGATGAGGAGACCCAGTACTTC. Amino acid sequence: CAISDEETQYF.